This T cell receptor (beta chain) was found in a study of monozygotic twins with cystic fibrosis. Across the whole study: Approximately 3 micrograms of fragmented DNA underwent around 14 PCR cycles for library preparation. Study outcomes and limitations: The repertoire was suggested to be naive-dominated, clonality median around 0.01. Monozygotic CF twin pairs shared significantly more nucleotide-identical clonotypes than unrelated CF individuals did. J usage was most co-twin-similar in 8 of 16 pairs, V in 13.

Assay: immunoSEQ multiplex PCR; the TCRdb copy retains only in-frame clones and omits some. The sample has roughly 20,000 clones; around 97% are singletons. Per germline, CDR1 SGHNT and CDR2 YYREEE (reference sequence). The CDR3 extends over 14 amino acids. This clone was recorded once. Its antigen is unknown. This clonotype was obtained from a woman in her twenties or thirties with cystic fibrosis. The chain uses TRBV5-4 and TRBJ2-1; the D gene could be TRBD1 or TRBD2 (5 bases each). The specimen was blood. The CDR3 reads CATKAGTRDNEQFF. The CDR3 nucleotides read TGTGCTACTAAGGCAGGGACGAGGGACAATGAGCAGTTCTTC.